A single sample is the source of the 14 T cell receptor beta chains below, sequenced in a study of T cell responses to AZD1222 COVID-19 vaccine. The method was immunoSEQ multiplex PCR; TCRdb's version includes in-frame clones alone and lacks a portion of them. There are 150,000 or so clones in the sample; roughly 91% occur only once, and about 1.5% lies in the top ten. The sequenced sample was peripheral blood, obtained on day 0 of AZD1222 vaccination. The receptors stem from an adult in good health.

V and J are TRBV6-6 and TRBJ1-1, with D perhaps matching TRBD1 (6 bases). Per the germline V gene, CDR1 is MNHNY and CDR2 is SVGAGI (reference sequence). Trimming took 2 bases from V and 6 from J, leaving 7 bases between them. The CDR3 covers 12 residues. The CDR3 nucleotides are TGTGCCAGCAGTTACGACAGGCCTGAAGCTTTCTTT. This codes for CASSYDRPEAFF.

The chain has TRBV30 and TRBJ1-3; no firm D call. Germline-derived CDR1 and CDR2 are GTSNPN and SVGIG (reference sequence). The ends were cut back, 1 base at V and 2 bases at J, with 6 bases in the middle. This CDR3 contains 13 residues. The CDR3 DNA reads TGTGCCTGGAGTGCGGCAGCTGGAAACACCATATATTTT. Amino acids: CAWSAAAGNTIYF.

The V call is TRBV3-1 (or the pseudogene TRBV3-2), the J call TRBJ2-7; 11 bases agree with TRBD2. J gave up 7 bases and V 1 base, and 12 bases lay outside the gene matches. This CDR3 has 17 residues. Per the germline V gene, CDR1 is LGHDT and CDR2 is YNNKEL (reference sequence). The CDR3 loop reads CASSQVMGLAVTTEQYF. CDR3 DNA sequence: TGTGCCAGCAGCCAAGTGATGGGACTAGCGGTAACTACGGAGCAGTACTTC.

The chain joins TRBV19 to TRBJ1-1; weak D call: TRBD1 (5 bases). V was pared by 1 base and J by 8 bases, with 8 bases between. CDR3 length equals 12 residues. CDR1 is LNHDA and CDR2 is SQIVND in the germline V gene (reference sequence). As DNA, the CDR3 is TGTGCCAGTAGTATAGGGGGACCCGAAGCTTTCTTT. It codes for CASSIGGPEAFF.

CDR3 sequence reads: CASSQVDSSITNEKLFF. The DNA of the CDR3 is TGCGCCAGCAGCCAAGTGGACAGCTCTATAACTAATGAAAAACTGTTTTTT. The chain combines TRBV4-3 with TRBJ1-4; a weak D match, TRBD1 (6 bases). Germline V CDR1 and CDR2: LGHNA, YSLEER. The CDR3 loop spans 17 amino acids. The V and J ends lost 1 base and 1 base respectively, with 13 bases between them.

J is TRBJ2-7 and V is TRBV19, with TRBD1 matching 8 bases. The CDR3 runs to 14 residues. The J segment lost 5 bases and the V segment lost 5 bases, leaving 8 bases of the junction unmatched. Germline CDR1 LNHDA, CDR2 SQIVND (reference sequence). CDR3 sequence: CASSDSRGLDEQYF. In DNA form, the CDR3 reads TGTGCCAGTAGTGACTCCAGGGGGCTCGACGAGCAGTACTTC.

The chain joins TRBV11-2 to TRBJ1-2; D is uncertain. Germline V lookup: CDR1 SGHAT, CDR2 FQNNGV. The CDR3 length is 16 residues. The V end was cut by 0 bases, the J end by 7 bases, with 18 bases between. CDR3 region: CASSLDAPPSSSGYTF. The CDR3, as DNA: TGTGCCAGCAGCTTAGACGCTCCCCCCAGCTCGAGTGGCTACACCTTC.

The chain employs TRBV24-1 and TRBJ2-5, with no clear D. Deletions cut 3 bases from V and 5 bases from J, with 9 bases between. Germline V lookup: CDR1 KGHDR, CDR2 SFDVKD. The CDR3 is made up of 13 amino acids. CDR3 coding DNA: TGTGCCACCAGTGATCCTCCTACGGAGACCCAGTACTTC. Amino acids: CATSDPPTETQYF.

J is TRBJ2-7 and V is TRBV7-2; D is unclear. The CDR3 length is 11 residues. Trimming took off 3 bases at V and 4 bases at J, with 4 bases between the two ends. The germline V gene has CDR1 SGHTA and CDR2 FQGNSA. The CDR3 protein is CASSLRYEQYF. CDR3 in DNA: TGTGCCAGCAGCTTGAGATACGAGCAGTACTTC. Full variable domain (remainder filled in from reference TRBV7-2 and TRBJ2-7): GAGVSQSPSNKVTEKGKDVELRCDPISGHTALYWYRQSLGQGLEFLIYFQGNSAPDKSGLPSDRFSAERTGGSVSTLTIQRTQQEDSAVYLCASSLRYEQYFGPGTRLTVT.

This sequence joins TRBV6-2 or TRBV6-3 and TRBJ1-1, with D unclear. CDR1 is MNHEY, CDR2 SVGEGT, per germline. The CDR3 is made up of 12 amino acids. V lost 5 bases, J lost 2 bases, and 6 bases lay in between. The CDR3 DNA reads as TGTGCCAGCAGTGACCCAAACACTGAAGCTTTCTTT. Its translation is CASSDPNTEAFF.

The rearrangement joins TRBV15 to TRBJ2-3; 8 bases map to TRBD1. This CDR3 spans 19 amino acids. V gave up 5 bases and J gave up 0 bases; unmatched junction bases: 16. Germline V CDR1 and CDR2: LNHNV, YYDKDF (reference sequence). The CDR3, as DNA: TGTGCCACCAGCCAGGACAGGGCCTTGTTTGGGGTGAGCACAGATACGCAGTATTTT. Translated, it gives CATSQDRALFGVSTDTQYF.

This sequence joins TRBV19 and TRBJ2-7; D is unclear. Germline-derived CDR1 and CDR2 are LNHDA and SQIVND (reference sequence). The CDR3 has 15 amino acids. V lost 4 bases to trimming and J lost 2 bases, with 15 bases between them. The CDR3 here is CASSSQSRSPYEQYF. In DNA, the CDR3 is TGTGCCAGTAGTAGCCAATCCAGGTCGCCCTACGAGCAGTACTTC.

In its sample, this clone was seen once. The chain is built from TRBV2 and TRBJ1-5; D perhaps matches TRBD1 (5 bases). The CDR3 has 14 amino acids. Trimming pared 2 bases from V and 5 bases from J, leaving 10 bases between. Germline-derived CDR1 and CDR2 are SNHLY and FYNNEI. The CDR3 DNA follows: TGTGCCAGCAGTGAAAGCTCAGGGTATCAGCCCCAGCATTTT. It specifies CASSESSGYQPQHF.

V gene TRBV7-9 combines with J gene TRBJ2-2; D may match TRBD1 or TRBD2 (5 bases each). The germline CDR1 and CDR2 sequences are SEHNR and FQNEAQ (reference sequence). CDR3 length: 16 residues. V gave up 5 bases and J gave up 0 bases, with 13 bases separating them. The CDR3 DNA is TGTGCCAGCAGCCCAGCACGGGGCCCGAACACCGGGGAGCTGTTTTTT. Translating it yields CASSPARGPNTGELFF.